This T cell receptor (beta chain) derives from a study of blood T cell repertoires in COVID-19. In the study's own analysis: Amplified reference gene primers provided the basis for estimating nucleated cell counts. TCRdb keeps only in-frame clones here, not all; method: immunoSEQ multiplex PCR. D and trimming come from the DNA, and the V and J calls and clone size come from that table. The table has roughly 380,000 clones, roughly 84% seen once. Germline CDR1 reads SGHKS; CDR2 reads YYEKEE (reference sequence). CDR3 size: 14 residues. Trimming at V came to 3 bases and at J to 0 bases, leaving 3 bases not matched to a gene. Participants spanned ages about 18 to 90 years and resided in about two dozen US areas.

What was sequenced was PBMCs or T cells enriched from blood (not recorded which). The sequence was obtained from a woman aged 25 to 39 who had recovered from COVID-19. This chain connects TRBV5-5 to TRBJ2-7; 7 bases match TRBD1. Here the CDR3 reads CASSSGQPSYEQYF. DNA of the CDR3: TGTGCCAGCAGCTCGGGACAGCCCTCCTACGAGCAGTACTTC.